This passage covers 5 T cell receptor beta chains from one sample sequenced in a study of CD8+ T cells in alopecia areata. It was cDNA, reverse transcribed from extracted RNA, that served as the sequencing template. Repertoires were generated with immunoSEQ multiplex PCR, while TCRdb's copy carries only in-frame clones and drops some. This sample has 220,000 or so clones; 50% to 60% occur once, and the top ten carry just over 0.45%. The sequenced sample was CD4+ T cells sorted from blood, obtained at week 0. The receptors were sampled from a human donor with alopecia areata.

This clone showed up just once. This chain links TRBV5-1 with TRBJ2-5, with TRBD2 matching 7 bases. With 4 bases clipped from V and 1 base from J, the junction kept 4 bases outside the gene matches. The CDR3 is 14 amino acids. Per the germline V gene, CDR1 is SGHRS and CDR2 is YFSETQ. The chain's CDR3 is CASSHGRGQETQYF. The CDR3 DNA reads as TGCGCCAGCAGCCATGGGAGGGGCCAAGAGACCCAGTACTTC.

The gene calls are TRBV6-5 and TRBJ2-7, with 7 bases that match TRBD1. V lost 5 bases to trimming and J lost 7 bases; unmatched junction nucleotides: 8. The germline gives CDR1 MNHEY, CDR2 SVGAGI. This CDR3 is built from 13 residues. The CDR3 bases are TGTGCCAGCAGTCACGACAGGGAGAGGGAGCAGTACTTC. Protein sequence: CASSHDREREQYF.

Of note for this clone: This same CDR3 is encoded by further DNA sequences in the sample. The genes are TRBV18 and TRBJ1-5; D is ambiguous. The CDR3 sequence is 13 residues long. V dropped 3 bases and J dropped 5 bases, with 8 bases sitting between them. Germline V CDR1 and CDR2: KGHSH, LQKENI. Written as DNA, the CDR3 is TGTGCCAGCTCACCTTCTGGAGATCAGCCCCAGCATTTT. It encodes CASSPSGDQPQHF.

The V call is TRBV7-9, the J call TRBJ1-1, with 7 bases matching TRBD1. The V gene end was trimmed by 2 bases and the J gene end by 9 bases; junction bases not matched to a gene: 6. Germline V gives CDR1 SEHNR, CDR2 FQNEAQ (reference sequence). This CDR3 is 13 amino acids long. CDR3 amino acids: CASSLTDREQAFF. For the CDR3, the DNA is TGTGCCAGCAGCTTAACTGACAGGGAGCAAGCTTTCTTT.

The CDR3 DNA sequence: TGTGCCTGGAGTACGGCAGGGTTCAATGGCTACACCTTC. Encoded protein: CAWSTAGFNGYTF. The gene calls are TRBV30 and TRBJ1-2; TRBD1 is a possible D gene (5 bases). V lost 2 bases and J lost 6, with 13 bases in between. The CDR3 has 13 residues. Germline CDR1 is GTSNPN and CDR2 is SVGIG (reference sequence).